This T cell receptor (beta chain) was profiled in a study of blood T cell repertoires in COVID-19. Study-level information: Samples came from the United States, Italy and Spain, spanning acute and convalescent COVID-19.

The table came from immunoSEQ multiplex PCR; TCRdb's copy has only in-frame clones and leaves some out. The sample includes about 120,000 clones, around 77% seen only once; the top ten take over 6.5%. Between the trimmed V and J ends, which lost 3 bases and 8 bases, there was a span of 14 bases. This CDR3 is 14 amino acids long. The V gene's germline CDR1 is MNHEY and CDR2 SMNVEV (reference sequence). This rearrangement joins TRBV27 to TRBJ2-1, with a tentative D call TRBD2 (5 bases). This TCR came from a human donor in a cohort sampled during active COVID-19. The specimen sequenced was peripheral blood. The DNA for the CDR3 is TGTGCCAGCAGTTTCTACGGGAAGGCGGATGAGCAGTTCTTC. As protein: CASSFYGKADEQFF.